The T cell receptor beta chain under discussion was sequenced for a study of blood T cells in healthy people across ages (dated by TCRdb to the mid-2010s). Background on the whole study: In model experiments, template switching captured about one uniquely barcoded TCR beta cDNA molecule for every two T cells. The donors were split into four age groups: young (average about 16 years), middle-aged (about 40), aged (approximately 60) and long-lived (under 90). To track age-related changes in TCR beta repertoire diversity, the study relied on deep sequencing normalized with unique cDNA molecular identifiers. For two donors (one aged 18 to 29 and one aged 80 or older), the study analyzed two additional independent replicas of 1 million unique cDNA reads from the same blood draw.

About this clonotype: No antigen is known for it. Per-base quality was not reported, and no clone a single base away is much larger than it.

Donors were under 40 systemically healthy Caucasian individuals from Russia aged roughly 6 to 90 years. Each donor gave about 10 milliliters of peripheral blood, drawn into EDTA-treated Vacutainer tubes. Ficoll-Paque density-gradient centrifugation was used to isolate PBMCs, with at least 7 million per sample. Total RNA, at least 5 micrograms per sample, was extracted from PBMCs with Trizol reagent. Naive CD45RAhigh/CD27high T cell percentages were measured by flow cytometry on a PBMC aliquot from every donor. Reading from cysteine to phenylalanine, the CDR3 counts 13 amino acids. Here the CDR3 DNA is all that survives: 39 bases in frame from base 1. Trimming removed 9 bases from V and 1 base from J; the gene matches leave 4 bases unexplained. The germline V gene sets CDR1 to KGHDR and CDR2 to SFDVKD. Summary of the overall study and its limitations: Estimates of total diversity based on one million sequenced T cells were considered lower bounds and underestimates. Because donor CMV infection status was unknown, age-related changes in expanded clonotypes were potentially confounded. Compared with the aged group, the long-lived group had more naive CD4+ T cells, fewer expanded clones and increased TCR diversity, a pattern suggesting age selection. Bulk unsorted PBMC profiling prevented conclusive comparison of naive and antigen-experienced compartments. The percentage of naive T cells measured by flow cytometry correlated strongly with observed TCR beta diversity. As age increased, observed TCR beta diversity per million T cells dropped in a roughly linear way, and a significant reduction was already evident by age 40.

To prepare the library, 5' RACE was applied. Sequencing took place on an Illumina HiSeq 2500. The second PCR ran for about 6 to 12 cycles and used a J-beta primer mix along with a sample-barcoded 5' primer. Each TCR beta cDNA molecule received a unique molecular identifier from a template-switch 5' adaptor carrying 12 random nucleotides. Each sample yielded at least 3 million CDR3-containing paired-end reads. First-strand cDNA was synthesized from all RNA with the Mint cDNA synthesis kit, primed by a TRBC-specific oligonucleotide. All cDNA was treated with uracil-DNA glycosylase and then went through a first 18-cycle PCR with the universal primers M1SS and BC2_uni_R. Per the source publication's procedure: Normalization of each sample was performed by random selection of 1 million high-quality reads, each carrying a distinct molecular identifier. Reads sharing molecular identifiers were discarded rather than binned into consensus sequences. MiTCR, with a Q25 quality threshold and the strictest error-elimination algorithm, was used for CDR3 identification, clonotype clustering and error correction. A nonparametric unseen species model with Euler transformation was used to estimate lower-bound total TCR beta diversity. Through fastp at Q25 and MiXCR, TCRdb rebuilt clones from the public reads, retaining in-frame beta chains. Every distinct CDR3 protein forms one entry, paired with its most common genes and DNA. The V and J calls and clone size are TCRdb's, not the authors'. This sample lists more than 450,000 distinct CDR3 sequences; about a quarter were detected once. Roughly 3.5% of the sample lies in the top ten.

This sample also appeared in a second study, on T cells of mothers and their children. The second study, in turn, reports: The donors were nine systemically healthy Caucasian individuals, made up of three mothers and their six children. cDNA synthesis consumed the entire amount of extracted RNA, loaded at approximately 1.5 ug RNA in each 15 ul reaction. Sample barcodes and 2-4 random nucleotides were added via the M1S primer in the second PCR. Each mother yielded over 9 million TCR beta CDR3 reads and each child 2.5 million to 3 million reads. Thymic selection similarly shapes TCR recombination output in related and unrelated pairs, with minor effect from inherited differences. Normalized repertoire overlap in related mother-child pairs was always slightly higher than in unrelated mother-child pairs, but the difference was never significant. Persistent microchimeric T cell clones were not detected, at a sensitivity of approximately 93 clones per million clonotypes. To look for features that set related mother-child pairs apart from unrelated individuals, the researchers ran deep NGS to compare the TCR beta repertoires of mothers and children. The mean age was 40 +/- 4 years for the mothers and approximately 11 +/- 4 years for the children. After adapters were ligated using NEBNext reagents, the libraries underwent 100+100 nt paired-end sequencing on an Illumina HiSeq 2000. To avoid cross-contamination, the mother libraries and the child libraries were prepared a month apart and sequenced in separate runs. For each donor, somewhere between roughly 450,000 and 2,100,000 distinct TCR beta clonotypes were identified. Naive TCR beta clonotypes were estimated from low-frequency clonotypes matched to each donor's FACS-determined naive share, without sorting.

The sequence was obtained from a boy aged 2-15 years in good health. The chain joins TRBV24-1 to TRBJ2-7; 8 bases in between match TRBD1. Sequencing was carried out using blood. The CDR3 reads CATGNRGSYEQYF. The DNA is TGTGCCACCGGGAACAGGGGGTCCTACGAGCAGTACTTC.